The TCR beta chain under discussion was sequenced for a study of blood T cells in healthy people across ages. The study's findings and limits: Donor CMV status was unknown, possibly confounding expanded clonotype changes.

As to this clonotype: Its antigen is still unknown.

The V end lost 5 bases, the J end lost 11 bases, and 15 bases lay between the germline ends. The CDR3 loop spans 12 amino acids. The use of a sample-barcoded 5' primer and a J-beta primer mix characterized a second PCR of about 7 to 12 cycles. TCRdb re-called the 5' RACE reads with MiXCR, one entry per CDR3 protein. In the table there are 1.5 million to 2 million distinct CDR3 sequences, roughly 52% of which are singletons. The source material was blood. The source is a woman in her forties in good health. The chain links TRBV12-3 or TRBV12-4 to TRBJ1-1, with D tentatively TRBD1 (5 bases). The DNA for the CDR3 is TGTGCCAGCAGTCCAAGGGACGGCAGCGCTTTCTTT. As protein: CASSPRDGSAFF.